Below, 5 T cell receptor beta chains from the same sample are listed, as sequenced in a study of T cell responses to AZD1222 COVID-19 vaccine. The table came from immunoSEQ multiplex PCR; TCRdb's copy has only in-frame clones and leaves some out. The sample lists 250,000 to 300,000 clones, around 92% occurring once. The starting material was peripheral blood, obtained 28 days after the second AZD1222 dose. The receptors were sampled from an adult who received the AZD1222 COVID-19 vaccine.

V usage is TRBV5-1 and J usage is TRBJ2-5; 7 bases match TRBD1. V lost 0 bases and J lost 10; bases outside the gene matches: 6. Germline loops: CDR1 SGHRS, CDR2 YFSETQ. The CDR3 loop spans 13 amino acids. CDR3 sequence reads: CASSLAQGDSQYF. For the CDR3, the DNA is TGCGCCAGCAGCTTGGCCCAGGGGGACAGCCAGTACTTC.

The V call is TRBV18, the J call TRBJ1-4, with D possibly TRBD1 on 5 matching bases. CDR3 length: 15 amino acids. The V gene lost 4 bases and the J gene lost 4 bases, with 13 bases spanning the gap. CDR1 and CDR2 (germline): KGHSH, LQKENI. The CDR3 nucleotides are TGTGCCAGCTCACTTACAACAGGAATTAATGAAAAACTGTTTTTT. This translates into CASSLTTGINEKLFF.

The rearrangement links TRBV5-1 to TRBJ1-1, with 9 bases fitting TRBD1. J was trimmed by 4 bases and V by 4 bases; bases with no gene match: 11. Germline assignment: CDR1 SGHRS and CDR2 YFSETQ. The CDR3 has 16 amino acids. The CDR3 DNA follows: TGCGCCAGCAGCCCCTCCTTCGACAGGGGGACCACTGAAGCTTTCTTT. Protein: CASSPSFDRGTTEAFF.

CDR3 sequence reads: CASSQGDLHGAFF. DNA for the CDR3: TGCGCCAGCAGCCAAGGGGACCTCCATGGGGCTTTCTTT. This chain uses TRBV4-3 with TRBJ1-1; D may be TRBD1 (5 bases). Germline values: CDR1 LGHNA, CDR2 YSLEER. Trimming shortened V by 1 base and J by 11 bases, and 14 bases separated the two germline ends. The CDR3 length is 13 residues.

This clone has a single count. V usage is TRBV18 and J usage is TRBJ2-7; 10 bases are a match to TRBD2. This CDR3 region has 15 residues. The V segment lost 3 bases and the J segment 2 bases; nucleotides outside the gene matches: 4. Germline V gene data show CDR1 as KGHSH and CDR2 as LQKENI. In DNA form, the CDR3 reads TGTGCCAGCTCACCTGGACTAGCGGATACCTACGAGCAGTACTTC. It translates to CASSPGLADTYEQYF. The full variable domain, rest sourced from reference TRBV18 and TRBJ2-7, is NAGVMQNPRHLVRRRGQEARLRCSPMKGHSHVYWYRQLPEEGLKFMVYLQKENIIDESGMPKERFSAEFPKEGPSILRIQQVVRGDSAAYFCASSPGLADTYEQYFGPGTRLTVT.